This T cell receptor (beta chain) was retrieved from a study of blood T cell repertoires in COVID-19. In the study overall: T cells, B-cell-depleted T cells, or PBMCs provided the cDNA or gDNA that served as material.

Allocation to cohorts depended on clinical history reported by the participants. Recovered Cohort 3 donors showed two negative PCRs, clearance, or symptom resolution. On this clone: The same CDR3 also results from other DNA sequences found in this sample.

Authors' processing steps: Amplification with reference gene primers provided the estimates of nucleated cell counts. The data were produced by immunoSEQ multiplex PCR, yet TCRdb's version contains in-frame clones alone and is incomplete. That table is the source of V, J and clone size, and D and trimming were worked out from the DNA. The sample has approximately 250,000 clones, around 89% seen once; the top ten hold approximately 4.2%. From germline, CDR1 is SGHTA and CDR2 FQGTGA. This CDR3 has 15 residues. V lost 2 bases, J lost 0 bases, and 8 bases lay in between. This chain connects TRBV7-3 to TRBJ2-1, with D maybe TRBD2 (6 bases). The TCR sequence derives from a woman aged 30 to 39 who had recovered from COVID-19. The specimen sequenced was PBMCs or T cells enriched from blood (not recorded which). This chain's CDR3 is CASSLSGGSYNEQFF. DNA for the CDR3: TGTGCCAGCAGCTTATCCGGGGGCTCCTACAATGAGCAGTTCTTC. The whole variable domain, remainder taken from reference TRBV7-3 and TRBJ2-1, is GAGVSQTPSNKVTEKGKYVELRCDPISGHTALYWYRQSLGQGPEFLIYFQGTGAADDSGLPNDRFFAVRPEGSVSTLKIQRTERGDSAVYLCASSLSGGSYNEQFFGPGTRLTVL.